The clone carrying this T cell receptor (beta chain) was observed a single time. Original analysis: Reference gene primers were amplified, and this amplification served to estimate nucleated cell counts. The repertoire was sequenced with immunoSEQ multiplex PCR; TCRdb's copy has only in-frame clones and lacks some. V and J calls and clone size follow that table, whereas D and trimming were derived from the DNA. The profile shows tens of thousands of clones, approximately 91% of them singletons. This sample is part of a study of blood T cell repertoires in COVID-19. About the study: Researchers got acute and convalescent COVID-19 samples from the United States, Italy and Spain. From T cells, B-cell-depleted T cells, or PBMCs came the material, which was cDNA or gDNA.

The germline V gene has CDR1 LGHNA and CDR2 YSLEER. This CDR3 is built from 15 residues. V shed 1 base and J 8 bases; nucleotides not matched to a gene: 4. This receptor was identified in a woman older than 75 with acute or convalescent COVID-19. Sequencing was carried out using peripheral blood. The chain is built from TRBV4-3 and TRBJ2-3, with 12 bases matching TRBD2. CDR3 sequence: CASSQASGGVGTQYF. CDR3 DNA: TGCGCCAGCAGCCAAGCTAGCGGGGGGGTGGGTACGCAGTATTTT.